The present TCR beta chain was sequenced within a study of tumor-infiltrating lymphocytes in primary liver carcinoma. Study information: Measuring about 4.2 to 10 cm across, the tumors were staged as T1-T3 N0M0.

About this clonotype: The antigen is undetermined. The junction differs from germline at one of its ends, possibly a read error.

The study, taken as a whole, reports: Pairs comparing tumor with adjacent tissue or blood overlapped less than pairs drawn from tumor regions. Appearing in all five tumor regions was true of only about 8-25% of top clones.

Production of TCR beta cDNA used 500 ng total RNA together with a constant-region primer. The TCR beta library was amplified through three nested multiplex PCR rounds in a modified ARM-PCR procedure. For approximately 9 cycles apiece, the opening two PCR rounds ran with TRBV1-TRBV30 forward primers and a C-beta reverse primer. TCRdb passed the multiplex PCR reads through MiXCR, listing each CDR3 protein once. The sample lists 60,000 to 90,000 distinct CDR3 sequences, about 70% seen once, with around 30% in the top ten. The germline V gene has CDR1 SGHAT and CDR2 FQNNGV. The CDR3 consists of 14 residues. RNA and DNA were co-extracted from approximately 20-30 mg of unsorted bulk tissue. These patients lived with chronic HBV infection and had never been treated.

The V call is TRBV11-2, the J call TRBJ1-2; D perhaps matches TRBD1 (6 bases). The TCR was taken from a middle-aged man with primary liver carcinoma and hepatitis B virus infection. Sequenced: liver tumor tissue from sampling region 4. Subset: tumor region T4, right-lateral pole. The CDR3 DNA sequence: TGTACCAGTAGAGAGAGGGACACCACCTGTGGCTACACCTTC. It codes for CTSRERDTTCGYTF.